What follows are 3 T cell receptor beta chains derived from one specimen sequenced in a study of cytomegalovirus exposure and HLA in healthy donors (dated by TCRdb to the late 2010s). Receptor libraries were prepared by the immunoSEQ multiplex PCR assay. The multiplex PCR relied on a mix of 60 forward primers for TCR Vbeta segments and 13 reverse primers for TCR Jbeta segments. TCRdb limited this immuneACCESS table to in-frame rearrangements with V and J called. A share of clones is missing; checked studies link under half to unresolved V genes, and the rest is unexplained. The sample profile shows tens of thousands of clones; approximately 90% of them were found once. Roughly an eighth of the sample belongs to the ten largest clones. The sample comprised PBMCs. These receptors were taken from a woman between 40 and 55 years old in good health and CMV-seropositive.

This rearrangement joins TRBV7-8 to TRBJ1-2; a weak D match, TRBD1 (5 bases). V shed 7 bases and J shed 0 bases, with 15 bases lying between them. Germline V CDR1 and CDR2: SGHVS, FQNEAQ. CDR3 length: 15 amino acids. CDR3 residues: CASTPGRIPNYGYTF. The CDR3 DNA reads as TGTGCCAGCACTCCAGGGAGGATACCTAACTATGGCTACACCTTC.

This chain uses TRBV2 with TRBJ1-5, with D perhaps matching TRBD1 (5 bases). The germline V gene has CDR1 SNHLY and CDR2 FYNNEI. This CDR3 region has 14 residues. V was cut by 4 bases and J by 1 base, with 8 bases left in between. The CDR3 is CASSGQKSNQPQHF. DNA for the CDR3: TGTGCCAGCAGTGGACAGAAGAGCAATCAGCCCCAGCATTTT.

The rearrangement joins TRBV7-2 to TRBJ2-7; D gene ambiguous. V shed 5 bases and J shed 6 bases, with 11 bases lying between them. The CDR3 loop spans 12 amino acids. CDR1 is SGHTA, CDR2 FQGNSA, per germline. This CDR3 is CASSPPSREQYF. The CDR3 coding sequence is TGTGCCAGCAGCCCACCTTCGCGCGAGCAGTACTTC.